The 18 T cell receptor beta chains presented below share a single source sample, sequenced in a study of blood T cell repertoires in COVID-19. Method: immunoSEQ multiplex PCR; TCRdb's copy keeps in-frame clones and lacks some. The sample shows hundreds of thousands of clones, about four fifths of them seen only once. The sample consisted of peripheral blood. The source of these receptors is an elderly woman with COVID-19, enrolled during active disease.

This rearrangement joins TRBV7-9 to TRBJ2-1, with 8 bases fitting TRBD2. The CDR3 contains 15 residues. Per germline, CDR1 SEHNR and CDR2 FQNEAQ (reference sequence). The junction had 12 bases not matched to a gene; V was cut back by 5 bases and J by 9 bases. Written as DNA, the CDR3 is TGTGCCAGCAGCGTCTCCGGGACTAGAAGTGGTGAGCAGTTCTTC. As protein: CASSVSGTRSGEQFF. Full variable domain (rest looked up from reference TRBV7-9 and TRBJ2-1): DTGVSQNPRHKITKRGQNVTFRCDPISEHNRLYWYRQTLGQGPEFLTYFQNEAQLEKSRLLSDRFSAERPKGSFSTLEIQRTEQGDSAMYLCASSVSGTRSGEQFFGPGTRLTVL.

In its sample, this clone was seen once. This chain connects TRBV3-1 (or the pseudogene TRBV3-2) to TRBJ1-2, with TRBD1 as a possible D gene (5 bases). The V end lost 3 bases, the J end lost 6 bases, and 11 bases lay between the germline ends. This CDR3 comprises 13 residues. The germline gives CDR1 LGHDT, CDR2 YNNKEL (reference sequence). The CDR3 DNA sequence: TGTGCCAGCAGCCATTTTGGGGGGGATGGCTACACCTTC. Translated, it gives CASSHFGGDGYTF.

V gene TRBV10-1 combines with J gene TRBJ2-7; 8 nucleotides line up with TRBD1. The CDR3 has 12 amino acids. Germline CDR1 and CDR2: WNHNN and SYGVQD (reference sequence). V shed 8 bases and J 2 bases; nucleotides not matched to a gene: 2. The CDR3 coding sequence is TGCGCCAGCGGGACAGGTCCCTACGAGCAGTACTTC. Amino acids: CASGTGPYEQYF.

This clone was seen a few times. The CDR3 DNA sequence: TGCGCCAGCAGCCAATCTCAGGGACAGACTACTGAAGCTTTCTTT. Translating gives CASSQSQGQTTEAFF. The V call is TRBV4-3, the J call TRBJ1-1, with 7 bases fitting TRBD1. CDR1 is LGHNA and CDR2 is YSLEER in the germline V gene. Trimming removed 2 bases from V and 5 bases from J; junction bases left unmatched: 8. The CDR3 has 15 residues.

This chain uses TRBV18 with TRBJ1-1, with 7 bases fitting TRBD1. Trimming took 5 bases from V and 1 from J; bases not matched to a gene: 4. Germline V CDR1 and CDR2: KGHSH, LQKENI. The CDR3 is 14 residues long. CDR3 sequence reads: CASSVDRRNTEAFF. The CDR3 region has the DNA TGTGCCAGCTCAGTGGACAGGAGGAACACTGAAGCTTTCTTT.

J is TRBJ1-1 and V is TRBV4-1; TRBD1 agrees at 7 bases. Trimming took 0 bases from V and 4 from J; bases not matched to a gene: 5. The CDR3 sequence is 15 residues long. Germline V lookup: CDR1 MGHRA, CDR2 YSYEKL. This chain's CDR3 is CASSQDFRGATEAFF. The CDR3 nucleotides are TGCGCCAGCAGCCAAGATTTCAGGGGGGCCACTGAAGCTTTCTTT.

The chain couples TRBV11-2 to TRBJ2-3; the match to TRBD2 covers 8 bases. The CDR3 length is 14 residues. The germline V gene has CDR1 SGHAT and CDR2 FQNNGV. After removal of 0 bases from V and 4 bases from J, the junction contained 0 bases not matched to a gene. The chain's CDR3 is CASSLELAADTQYF. CDR3 nucleotides: TGTGCCAGCAGCTTAGAACTAGCGGCAGATACGCAGTATTTT.

The chain carries TRBV12-3 or TRBV12-4 and TRBJ1-3; D is unclear. Trimming pared 6 bases from V and 0 bases from J, leaving 6 bases between. The CDR3 loop spans 13 amino acids. CDR3 sequence reads: CASRQISGNTIYF. The CDR3 DNA reads as TGTGCCAGCAGACAGATCTCTGGAAACACCATATATTTT.

The rearrangement links TRBV30 to TRBJ1-1, with 8 nucleotides matching TRBD1. There are 12 residues in the CDR3. Germline values: CDR1 GTSNPN, CDR2 SVGIG (reference sequence). V lost 2 bases and J lost 7; bases outside the gene matches: 3. The CDR3 reads CAWSSQGDEAFF. CDR3 sequence (DNA): TGTGCCTGGAGTTCACAGGGGGATGAAGCTTTCTTT.

In this sample, this clone turned up a few times. The gene calls are TRBV15 and TRBJ1-1; no firm D call. V lost 4 bases and J lost 5, with 17 bases in between. The CDR3 is made up of 15 amino acids. Germline CDR1 and CDR2: LNHNV and YYDKDF (reference sequence). CDR3 bases: TGTGCCACCAGCAAAGACGGCCGCCCTAGGACTGAAGCTTTCTTT. It translates to CATSKDGRPRTEAFF.

J is TRBJ2-3 and V is TRBV7-9; TRBD1 agrees at 8 bases. This CDR3 region has 14 residues. CDR1 SEHNR and CDR2 FQNEAQ come from the germline V gene (reference sequence). The J segment lost 3 bases and the V segment lost 6 bases, leaving 5 bases of the junction unmatched. The DNA for the CDR3 is TGTGCCAGCAGAACCGGGACAGGTACAGATACGCAGTATTTT. Residues: CASRTGTGTDTQYF.

The chain is built from TRBV18 and TRBJ1-2; 8 positions agree with TRBD1. Germline V gene sequence: CDR1 KGHSH, CDR2 LQKENI. The V segment lost 8 bases and the J segment 4 bases; nucleotides outside the gene matches: 6. The CDR3 totals 13 residues. In DNA, the CDR3 is TGTGCCAGCGTCACCACAGGGGGCTATGGCTACACCTTC. It translates to CASVTTGGYGYTF.

The CDR3 DNA reads TGCAGTGCTCACAGGGAGTACGAGCAGTACTTC. Residues: CSAHREYEQYF. V is TRBV20-1 and J is TRBJ2-7; tentative D call: TRBD1 (6 bases). V lost 5 bases and J lost 4, with 9 bases in between. Germline V gives CDR1 DFQATT, CDR2 SNEGSKA (reference sequence). The CDR3 has 11 amino acids.

The rearrangement uses TRBV2 and TRBJ2-7; maybe TRBD2 (6 bases). The CDR3 is made up of 14 amino acids. Trimming took 4 bases from V and 0 from J, leaving 10 bases between them. Looked up from germline, CDR1 is SNHLY and CDR2 is FYNNEI. The CDR3 bases are TGTGCCAGCAGTGGGAGGGGTCACTCCTACGAGCAGTACTTC. It encodes CASSGRGHSYEQYF. Filled out from reference TRBV2 and TRBJ2-7, the complete variable domain reads EPEVTQTPSHQVTQMGQEVILRCVPISNHLYFYWYRQILGQKVEFLVSFYNNEISEKSEIFDDQFSVERPDGSNFTLKIRSTKLEDSAMYFCASSGRGHSYEQYFGPGTRLTVT.

The chain is built from TRBV19 and TRBJ1-5; D perhaps matches TRBD1 (6 bases). The CDR3 is made up of 16 amino acids. Germline assignment: CDR1 LNHDA and CDR2 SQIVND (reference sequence). V lost 4 bases, J lost 5 bases, and 18 bases lay in between. The CDR3 sequence: CASSRRGGQGDQPQHF. In DNA, the CDR3 is TGTGCCAGTAGTAGACGAGGGGGTCAAGGAGATCAGCCCCAGCATTTT.

This chain connects TRBV11-2 to TRBJ2-2; TRBD1 aligns across 9 bases. From germline, CDR1 is SGHAT and CDR2 FQNNGV. The CDR3 runs 16 residues. V was clipped by 4 bases and J by 2 bases; unmatched bases: 5. DNA for the CDR3: TGTGCCAGCAGCTCATGGACAGGGGAAAACACCGGGGAGCTGTTTTTT. Amino acid sequence: CASSSWTGENTGELFF.

V gene TRBV4-1 combines with J gene TRBJ2-7; TRBD2 matches at 7 bases. This CDR3 comprises 15 residues. J lost 5 bases, V lost 0 bases, and 7 bases had no gene match. Germline V gives CDR1 MGHRA, CDR2 YSYEKL. The chain's CDR3 is CASSQEVSAGDEQYF. CDR3 nucleotides: TGCGCCAGCAGCCAAGAAGTCTCGGCGGGGGACGAGCAGTACTTC.

The chain couples TRBV5-1 to TRBJ2-1; 7 nucleotides align to TRBD2. This CDR3 region has 15 residues. In germline, CDR1 is SGHRS, CDR2 YFSETQ. V lost 4 bases to trimming and J lost 3 bases; unmatched junction nucleotides: 7. Here the CDR3 DNA reads TGCGCCAGCAGCCGCGGAACTAGCGACTACAATGAGCAGTTCTTC. It is translated as CASSRGTSDYNEQFF.